This T cell receptor beta chain was sequenced in a study of shared clonotypes between healthy human individuals. Study context: The cohort comprised two women and a few men. Their ages spanned 18 to 49 years. Study results and caveats: Sharing across four donors was highest in naive CD4 (around 5%) and lowest in memory CD8 (around 0.4%).

Concerning this clone itself: Its cognate antigen is unknown.

Here immunoSEQ multiplex PCR was the method, and the copy in TCRdb shows in-frame clones only, minus some. Of roughly 400,000 clones listed, around 96% are singletons. Germline V gene data show CDR1 as ENHRY and CDR2 as SYGVKD. V lost 7 bases, J lost 0 bases, and 12 bases lay in between. This CDR3 comprises 14 residues. The rearrangement joins TRBV10-3 to TRBJ1-1; D possibly corresponds to TRBD1 (5 bases). Sequenced input: memory CD8+ T cells sorted from blood. Subset specified: CD45RO+ cells pooled with CCR7-negative TemRA cells. The receptor comes from a man aged 25-45 years in good health. In DNA form, the CDR3 reads TGTGCCATCACCCCCAGGGCGATGAACACTGAAGCTTTCTTT. This sequence encodes CAITPRAMNTEAFF.